The entry that follows covers one T cell receptor (beta chain) sequence. What the recovered Cohort 3 donors had was two negative PCRs, clearance, or symptom resolution. Germline V CDR1 and CDR2: MDHEN, SYDVKM. V was trimmed by 8 bases and J by 4 bases, leaving 9 bases between them. CDR3 length: 12 residues. These data belong to a study of blood T cell repertoires in COVID-19. About the research overall: The United States, Italy and Spain supplied acute and convalescent COVID-19 samples.

Generated by immunoSEQ multiplex PCR, the TCRdb table keeps only in-frame clones and is missing some. This repertoire shows approximately 470,000 clones, around 87% found once; its top ten account for about 0.75%. This sequence originates from a woman between 18 and 29 years old who had recovered from COVID-19. The rearrangement uses TRBV28 and TRBJ1-5; D not resolved. Source material: PBMCs or T cells enriched from blood (not recorded which). CDR3 sequence reads: CASSVPNQPQHF. CDR3 DNA: TGTGCCAGCTCGGTTCCGAATCAGCCCCAGCATTTT.